Shown below are 7 T cell receptor beta chains from a single sample sequenced in a study of cytomegalovirus exposure and HLA in healthy donors. Amplification used 60 Vbeta primers and 13 Jbeta primers. Profiled with immunoSEQ multiplex PCR; TCRdb holds only in-frame clones, not every one. The sample holds about 190,000 clones, about 80% seen once. The specimen was PBMCs. These receptors originate from a boy aged 5-17 years in good health and CMV-seronegative.

V is TRBV30 and J is TRBJ2-3, with TRBD2 as a possible D gene (6 bases). V was trimmed by 2 bases and J by 4 bases, leaving 16 bases between them. The CDR3 has 15 amino acids. CDR1 and CDR2 from the germline V gene are GTSNPN and SVGIG (reference sequence). The CDR3 sequence is CAWSLSGGTPDTQYF. In DNA, the CDR3 is TGTGCCTGGAGTTTATCTGGGGGGACCCCAGATACGCAGTATTTT.

This CDR3 is CASSSWTGVSYGYTF. The CDR3 DNA follows: TGTGCCAGCAGTTCCTGGACAGGGGTTAGCTATGGCTACACCTTC. The J gene is TRBJ1-2, the V gene TRBV6-5; 9 bases map to TRBD1. Germline V gives CDR1 MNHEY, CDR2 SVGAGI. This CDR3 region has 15 residues. The V gene end was trimmed by 4 bases and the J gene end by 4 bases; junction bases not matched to a gene: 7.

The gene calls are TRBV5-4 and TRBJ2-5; possible D gene TRBD1, 5 bases. The V gene's germline CDR1 is SGHNT and CDR2 YYREEE (reference sequence). The V and J ends lost 4 bases and 2 bases respectively, with 12 bases between them. CDR3 length: 14 residues. The CDR3 loop is CASSLARGQETQYF. The CDR3 DNA sequence: TGTGCCAGCAGCCTGGCAAGGGGTCAAGAGACCCAGTACTTC.

The gene calls are TRBV7-9 and TRBJ1-2; D is unclear. Germline assignment: CDR1 SEHNR and CDR2 FQNEAQ (reference sequence). The CDR3 is made up of 11 amino acids. The CDR3 loop is CSSRGPSGYTF. In DNA, the CDR3 is TGTTCCTCCCGAGGGCCTTCTGGCTACACCTTC.

The genes are TRBV7-3 and TRBJ1-1, with 8 bases aligning to TRBD1. Germline CDR1 SGHTA, CDR2 FQGTGA. With V trimmed by 8 bases and J by 11 bases, 7 bases remained unmatched. This CDR3 comprises 11 residues. In nucleotides, the CDR3 is TGTGCCAGCGGAACAGGGGGAGAGGCTTTCTTT. Translating gives CASGTGGEAFF.

The CDR3 loop reads CASSLAGLGTPVRNEQFF. DNA for the CDR3: TGTGCCAGCAGCTTAGCAGGTCTAGGCACGCCCGTGAGGAATGAGCAGTTCTTC. The V and J genes are TRBV7-9 and TRBJ2-1, with no clear D. Germline V CDR1 and CDR2: SEHNR, FQNEAQ (reference sequence). V gave up 0 bases and J gave up 7 bases, with 22 bases separating them. This CDR3 is 18 amino acids long. The full variable domain, completed using reference TRBV7-9 and TRBJ2-1, is DTGVSQNPRHKITKRGQNVTFRCDPISEHNRLYWYRQTLGQGPEFLTYFQNEAQLEKSRLLSDRFSAERPKGSFSTLEIQRTEQGDSAMYLCASSLAGLGTPVRNEQFFGPGTRLTVL.

This clone occurred a few times. V is TRBV19 and J is TRBJ2-3, with 9 bases identical to TRBD1. V lost 4 bases, J lost 7 bases, and 6 bases stayed unmatched. The CDR3 is made up of 14 amino acids. Germline values: CDR1 LNHDA, CDR2 SQIVND (reference sequence). The DNA for the CDR3 is TGTGCCAGTAGTACGGGACAGGGAACGCATACGCAGTATTTT. Its translation is CASSTGQGTHTQYF.